This TCR beta chain was observed in a study of response to subunit inactivated influenza vaccine (dated by TCRdb to 2017 to 2018). General notes on the study: Deep quantitative T cell receptor repertoire profiling was used in the study to track responses to a trivalent subunit inactivated influenza vaccine. The paper's findings and limits, for the study overall: The authors proposed that each seasonal influenza vaccination may bring in only a limited number of new T cells.

The library was built by means of RT-PCR. For sequencing, an Illumina HiSeq 2500 was employed. Through fastp at Q25 and MiXCR, TCRdb rebuilt clones from the public reads, retaining in-frame beta chains. Rows are combined by CDR3 protein, so each entry shows the most common genes and DNA. The sample profile shows 600,000 to 850,000 distinct CDR3 sequences; 12% to 15% of them were found once. The ten largest clones represent about 7.4% of the sample. Concerning this clonotype: What this receptor recognizes is not known. Per-base quality was not reported, and no clone a single base away is much larger than it.

Here the sequenced sample was PBMCs from blood, taken 14 days before vaccination. The receptor was isolated from a man in his forties or fifties who received an inactivated influenza vaccine. Donor details come from another sample of the same person, matched by shared clones.

CDR3 region: CASSEPGGHEQYF. Read as DNA, the sequence is TGTGCCAGCAGTGAACCGGGAGGCCACGAGCAGTACTTC. The sequence links TRBV25-1 to TRBJ2-7; 7 junctional bases match TRBD2. From its cysteine to its phenylalanine, the CDR3 spans 13 amino acids. Only the CDR3 region is kept as DNA, spanning 39 bases read in frame from base 1. Per the germline V gene, MGHDK is the CDR1 and SYGVNS is the CDR2. V has 2 bases trimmed and J has 5 bases trimmed; junction bases matching no gene number 3.